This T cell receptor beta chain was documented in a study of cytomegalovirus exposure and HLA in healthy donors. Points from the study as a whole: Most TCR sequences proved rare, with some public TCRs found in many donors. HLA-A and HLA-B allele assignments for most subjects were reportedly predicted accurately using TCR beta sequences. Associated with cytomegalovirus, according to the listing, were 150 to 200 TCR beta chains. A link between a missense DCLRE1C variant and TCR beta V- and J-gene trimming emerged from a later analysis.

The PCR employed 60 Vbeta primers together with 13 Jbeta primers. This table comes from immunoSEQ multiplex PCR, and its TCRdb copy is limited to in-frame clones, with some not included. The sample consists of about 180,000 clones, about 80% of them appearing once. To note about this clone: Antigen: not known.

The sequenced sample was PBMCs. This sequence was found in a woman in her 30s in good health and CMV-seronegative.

This CDR3 reads CASSWEKAGGTDTQYF. CDR3 sequence (DNA): TGCGCCAGCAGCTGGGAGAAAGCGGGGGGCACAGATACGCAGTATTTT. V usage is TRBV5-1 and J usage is TRBJ2-3, with TRBD2 identical over 8 bases. V lost 3 bases to trimming and J lost 1 base; unmatched junction nucleotides: 7. The CDR3 has 16 residues. The germline V gene has CDR1 SGHRS and CDR2 YFSETQ.